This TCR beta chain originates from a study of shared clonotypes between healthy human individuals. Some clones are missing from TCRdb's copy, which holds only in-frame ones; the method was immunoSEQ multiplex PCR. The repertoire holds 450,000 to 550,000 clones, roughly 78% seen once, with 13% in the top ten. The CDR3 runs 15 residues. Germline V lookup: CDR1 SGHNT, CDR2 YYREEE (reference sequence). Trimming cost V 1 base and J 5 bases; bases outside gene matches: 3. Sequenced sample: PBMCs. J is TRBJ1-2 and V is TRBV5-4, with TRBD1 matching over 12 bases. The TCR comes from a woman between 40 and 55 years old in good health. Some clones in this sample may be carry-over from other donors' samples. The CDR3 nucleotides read TGTGCCAGCAGCTTGCCGGGACAGGGGGCTTATGGCTACACCTTC. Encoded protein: CASSLPGQGAYGYTF.